These 21 T cell receptor beta chains share one sample of origin, sequenced in a study of cytomegalovirus exposure and HLA in healthy donors. A multiplex PCR was run with 60 Vbeta primers and 13 Jbeta primers. The assay was immunoSEQ multiplex PCR, and TCRdb's table has in-frame clones only and misses some. The repertoire holds over 150,000 clones, with around 75% as singletons. Source material: PBMCs. These receptors came from a woman in her twenties or thirties in good health and CMV-seropositive.

This chain joins TRBV5-4 and TRBJ2-7, with TRBD2 matching over 10 bases. This CDR3 has 17 amino acids. Trimming took 4 bases from V and 4 from J; bases not matched to a gene: 14. The germline V gene has CDR1 SGHNT and CDR2 YYREEE (reference sequence). The CDR3: CASSPGGASGSRYEQYF. The CDR3 DNA reads TGTGCCAGCAGCCCCGGAGGGGCTAGCGGGAGTAGGTACGAGCAGTACTTC.

The sample holds a few counts of this clone. The J gene is TRBJ2-7, the V gene TRBV6-1; D is uncertain. V gave up 7 bases and J gave up 7 bases, with 17 bases separating them. Germline V gene data show CDR1 as MNHNS and CDR2 as SASEGT. The CDR3 is 13 residues long. The CDR3 here is CASTRVLLVEQYF. DNA of the CDR3: TGTGCCAGCACTCGAGTACTCCTGGTAGAGCAGTACTTC.

This chain joins TRBV4-1 and TRBJ2-1; 7 nucleotides align to TRBD1. Germline loops: CDR1 MGHRA, CDR2 YSYEKL. This CDR3 is built from 21 residues. The V and J ends lost 1 base and 2 bases, in that order; junction bases with no gene match: 20. The CDR3 DNA sequence: TGCGCCAGCAGCCAAGGAGGGAAAAGGGGGCCCCGAGTGGACCCCTACAATGAGCAGTTCTTC. Its translation: CASSQGGKRGPRVDPYNEQFF.

The V gene is TRBV6-1, the J gene TRBJ1-2; no clear D. The CDR3 length is 11 residues. Deletions cut 3 bases from V and 8 bases from J, with 7 bases between. Germline-derived CDR1 and CDR2 are MNHNS and SASEGT. The CDR3 region has the DNA TGTGCCAGCAGTGAGCTCGGGGGCTACACCTTC. It specifies CASSELGGYTF.

This chain links TRBV6-4 with TRBJ1-2; 8 bases align to TRBD1. Trimming at V came to 6 bases and at J to 4 bases, leaving 7 bases not matched to a gene. From germline, CDR1 is MRHNA and CDR2 SNTAGT. This CDR3 is 14 amino acids long. CDR3 sequence: CASRPGGSGYGYTF. The CDR3 coding sequence is TGTGCCAGCAGACCAGGGGGCTCTGGCTATGGCTACACCTTC.

CDR3 amino acids: CASSQDGVGALTDTQYF. The DNA of the CDR3 is TGTGCCAGCAGCCAAGATGGTGTGGGGGCTCTCACAGATACGCAGTATTTT. This chain connects TRBV4-2 to TRBJ2-3, with a possible D match to TRBD1 (6 bases). The CDR3 has 17 residues. Deletions cut 0 bases from V and 2 bases from J, with 15 bases between. Per germline, CDR1 LGHNA and CDR2 YNFKEQ.

This clone was observed a few times. The gene calls are TRBV14 and TRBJ1-2; weak D call: TRBD1 (6 bases). Trimming took off 4 bases at V and 8 bases at J, with 17 bases between the two ends. The germline CDR1 and CDR2 sequences are SGHDN and FVKESK. CDR3 length: 14 amino acids. CDR3 coding DNA: TGTGCCAGCAGCCGGCAGCTGGACAGCTCCGGCTACACCTTC. Residues: CASSRQLDSSGYTF.

Here the CDR3 reads CASSEEQGPAPWDEQFF. The CDR3 nucleotides are TGTGCCAGCAGTGAAGAACAGGGACCTGCCCCTTGGGATGAGCAGTTCTTC. The chain links TRBV6-1 to TRBJ2-1; the D gene is possibly TRBD1 (6 bases). Germline V gene sequence: CDR1 MNHNS, CDR2 SASEGT. Trimming stripped 1 base from V and 8 bases from J, with 21 bases between. The length of the CDR3 is 17 residues.

V and J are TRBV28 and TRBJ2-7, with D possibly TRBD1 on 5 matching bases. The V end was cut by 6 bases, the J end by 3 bases, with 12 bases between. Germline loops: CDR1 MDHEN, CDR2 SYDVKM. The CDR3 runs to 13 residues. CDR3 sequence: CASSRVSLYEQYF. The CDR3 DNA reads TGTGCCAGCAGCAGGGTCAGTCTCTACGAGCAGTACTTC.

This clone occurred a few times. The chain recombines TRBV5-1 with TRBJ2-7; 11 bases align to TRBD2. Germline CDR1 SGHRS, CDR2 YFSETQ. The J segment lost 2 bases and the V segment lost 0 bases, leaving 4 bases of the junction unmatched. The CDR3 is 16 amino acids. CDR3 nucleotides: TGCGCCAGCAGCTTGGGGACTAGCGGGCGAACCTACGAGCAGTACTTC. Translation: CASSLGTSGRTYEQYF. The complete variable domain, with remaining parts taken from reference TRBV5-1 and TRBJ2-7, reads KAGVTQTPRYLIKTRGQQVTLSCSPISGHRSVSWYQQTPGQGLQFLFEYFSETQRNKGNFPGRFSGRQFSNSRSEMNVSTLELGDSALYLCASSLGTSGRTYEQYFGPGTRLTVT.

This chain connects TRBV10-1 to TRBJ2-7, with D perhaps TRBD2 (6 bases). CDR1 is WNHNN and CDR2 is SYGVQD in the germline V gene (reference sequence). CDR3 length: 13 amino acids. V lost 3 bases to trimming and J lost 3 bases, with 9 bases between them. The CDR3 DNA sequence: TGCGCCAGCAGTGACGGGAGTCGCTACGAGCAGTACTTC. This gives the protein CASSDGSRYEQYF.

The V and J genes are TRBV9 and TRBJ2-5; maybe TRBD1 (6 bases). Germline V gene data show CDR1 as SGDLS and CDR2 as YYNGEE. The CDR3 is 16 residues long. V lost 0 bases, J lost 3 bases, and 15 bases lay in between. The DNA for the CDR3 is TGTGCCAGCAGCGTAGGAGGATTGGACAGTAAAGAGACCCAGTACTTC. It is translated as CASSVGGLDSKETQYF.

This chain connects TRBV5-1 to TRBJ2-5; 10 nucleotides line up with TRBD2. V shed 1 base, J shed 4 bases, and the junction held 1 base outside the gene matches. This CDR3 comprises 14 residues. The germline V gene has CDR1 SGHRS and CDR2 YFSETQ. Here the CDR3 DNA reads TGCGCCAGCAGCTTGCGACTAGCGGGAGAGACCCAGTACTTC. It translates to CASSLRLAGETQYF.

This clone was detected a few times. The chain has TRBV28 and TRBJ2-2, with D possibly TRBD1 on 7 matching bases. This CDR3 contains 15 residues. The germline V gene has CDR1 MDHEN and CDR2 SYDVKM. Trimming removed 2 bases from V and 2 bases from J, with 9 bases in between. CDR3 nucleotide sequence: TGTGCCAGCAGTTTAGGAGGGGGCAACACCGGGGAGCTGTTTTTT. Protein product: CASSLGGGNTGELFF.

The chain employs TRBV25-1 and TRBJ2-4; 9 bases agree with TRBD1. The CDR3 loop spans 17 amino acids. Trimming removed 6 bases from V and 7 bases from J; junction bases left unmatched: 16. Germline V gene data show CDR1 as MGHDK and CDR2 as SYGVNS. CDR3 DNA sequence: TGTGCCAGCAGAGAAGGGGACAGGGAAGGTTCGGCCAACATTCAGTACTTC. It is translated as CASREGDREGSANIQYF.

V gene TRBV4-1 combines with J gene TRBJ1-3; D remains unclear. The germline V gene has CDR1 MGHRA and CDR2 YSYEKL. CDR3 length equals 17 residues. Trimming left V 3 bases short and J 2 bases short, with 17 bases between. CDR3 sequence: CASSQLARLLTGNTIYF. For the CDR3, the DNA is TGCGCCAGCAGCCAGCTGGCCAGGCTTCTTACTGGAAACACCATATATTTT.

V usage is TRBV4-1 and J usage is TRBJ1-4; D unresolved. This CDR3 spans 15 amino acids. Germline CDR1 MGHRA, CDR2 YSYEKL. The V and J ends lost 1 base and 7 bases respectively, with 13 bases between them. CDR3 protein: CASSQALSRGEKLFF. The CDR3 nucleotides read TGCGCCAGCAGCCAAGCCTTGTCCAGAGGTGAAAAACTGTTTTTT.

V gene TRBV4-2 combines with J gene TRBJ2-1; 10 bases match TRBD2. In germline, CDR1 is LGHNA, CDR2 YNFKEQ. This CDR3 region has 17 residues. V shed 4 bases, J shed 3 bases, and the junction held 9 bases outside the gene matches. CDR3 nucleotides: TGTGCCAGCAGCCCCGCCGGGACTAGCGAGTACTACAATGAGCAGTTCTTC. Residues: CASSPAGTSEYYNEQFF.

The chain joins TRBV19 to TRBJ2-5, with unresolved D. Between the trimmed V and J ends, which lost 6 bases and 1 base, there was a span of 6 bases. The CDR3 has 12 amino acids. CDR1 LNHDA and CDR2 SQIVND come from the germline V gene (reference sequence). For the CDR3, the DNA is TGTGCCAGTAGCACAACCCAAGAGACCCAGTACTTC. It is translated as CASSTTQETQYF.

This chain links TRBV4-1 with TRBJ2-1; D ambiguous. From germline, CDR1 is MGHRA and CDR2 YSYEKL. Trimming removed 3 bases at V and 0 bases at J, with 6 bases between. The CDR3 is made up of 14 amino acids. The CDR3 DNA follows: TGCGCCAGCAGCCACGAGAGCTCCTACAATGAGCAGTTCTTC. It encodes CASSHESSYNEQFF.

The V gene is TRBV28, the J gene TRBJ2-1, with 10 bases that match TRBD2. This CDR3 is built from 15 residues. Per germline, CDR1 MDHEN and CDR2 SYDVKM. The V gene end was trimmed by 7 bases and the J gene end by 5 bases; junction bases not matched to a gene: 8. The CDR3 DNA reads as TGTGCCAGCACCCCAGCGGGAGGGTTTAACAATGAGCAGTTCTTC. Protein product: CASTPAGGFNNEQFF.